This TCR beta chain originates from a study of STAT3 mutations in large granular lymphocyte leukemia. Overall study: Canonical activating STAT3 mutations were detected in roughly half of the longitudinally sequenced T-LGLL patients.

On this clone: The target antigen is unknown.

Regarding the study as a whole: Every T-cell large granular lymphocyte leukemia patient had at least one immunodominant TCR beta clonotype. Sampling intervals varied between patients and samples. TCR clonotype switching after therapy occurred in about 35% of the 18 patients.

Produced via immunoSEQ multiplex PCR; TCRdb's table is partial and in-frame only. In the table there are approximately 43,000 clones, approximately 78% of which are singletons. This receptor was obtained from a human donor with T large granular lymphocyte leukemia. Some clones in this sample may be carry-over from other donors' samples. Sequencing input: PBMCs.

The CDR3 loop reads CASRPTGGSTDTQYF. CDR3 nucleotide sequence: TGCGCCAGCAGGCCCACAGGGGGTAGCACAGATACGCAGTATTTT. The chain is built from TRBV5-1 and TRBJ2-3; 8 bases map to TRBD1. The CDR3 is 15 amino acids. The ends lost 5 bases at V and 0 bases at J; junction bases unmatched: 5. Germline assignment: CDR1 SGHRS and CDR2 YFSETQ.